This passage covers 29 T cell receptor beta chains from one sample sequenced in a study of blood T cells in healthy people across ages. With a J-beta primer mix and a sample-barcoded 5' primer, a second PCR ran about 6 to 11 cycles. Each CDR3 protein is one row after TCRdb ran MiXCR on the 5' RACE reads. This sample yields 550,000 to 750,000 distinct CDR3 sequences, of which 20% to 25% are seen a single time; about 3.6% belongs to the top ten. The source material was blood. The receptor source for this set is a man between 65 and 79 years old in good health.

The chain couples TRBV28 to TRBJ2-5; no clear D gene. Germline V gene data show CDR1 as MDHEN and CDR2 as SYDVKM. This CDR3 is 10 amino acids long. V lost 5 bases, J lost 11 bases, and 9 bases lay in between. Here the CDR3 reads CASSRYGQYF. CDR3 DNA: TGTGCCAGCAGTCGGTATGGGCAGTACTTC. Full variable domain (rest looked up from reference TRBV28 and TRBJ2-5): DVKVTQSSRYLVKRTGEKVFLECVQDMDHENMFWYRQDPGLGLRLIYFSYDVKMKEKGDIPEGYSVSREKKERFSLILESASTNQTSMYLCASSRYGQYFGPGTRLLVL.

This clonotype occurred a few times. The chain has TRBV28 and TRBJ2-2; maybe TRBD2 (6 bases). CDR3 size: 13 residues. V was shortened by 5 bases and J by 7 bases, with 11 bases between the two germline ends. CDR1 MDHEN and CDR2 SYDVKM come from the germline V gene. Written as DNA, the CDR3 is TGTGCCAGCAGTCTGGGACTGAGCGGGGAGCTGTTTTTT. Translating it yields CASSLGLSGELFF. Based on the CDR3 plus reference TRBV28 and TRBJ2-2, the full variable domain is DVKVTQSSRYLVKRTGEKVFLECVQDMDHENMFWYRQDPGLGLRLIYFSYDVKMKEKGDIPEGYSVSREKKERFSLILESASTNQTSMYLCASSLGLSGELFFGEGSRLTVL.

This clonotype occurred a few times. The genes are TRBV20-1 and TRBJ2-5, with 7 bases that match TRBD1. With 0 bases clipped from V and 1 base from J, the junction kept 8 bases outside the gene matches. Germline V lookup: CDR1 DFQATT, CDR2 SNEGSKA (reference sequence). The CDR3 has 16 amino acids. In DNA form, the CDR3 reads TGCAGTGCTAGAGATAACGACAGGGTGGTCCAAGAGACCCAGTACTTC. This codes for CSARDNDRVVQETQYF.

The chain joins TRBV7-9 to TRBJ1-4; TRBD1 matches 7 bases. The CDR3 spans 15 residues. CDR1 is SEHNR, CDR2 FQNEAQ, per germline (reference sequence). The V gene end was trimmed by 4 bases and the J gene end by 2 bases; junction bases not matched to a gene: 4. CDR3 in amino acids: CASSSMTGTNEKLFF. The DNA of the CDR3 is TGTGCCAGCAGCTCTATGACAGGGACTAATGAAAAACTGTTTTTT.

This clonotype has a handful of counts. The chain uses TRBV7-2 and TRBJ1-5; 8 nucleotides match TRBD1. CDR3 length equals 14 residues. With 4 bases clipped from V and 4 bases from J, the junction kept 3 bases outside the gene matches. Germline CDR1 is SGHTA and CDR2 is FQGNSA. The CDR3 here is CASSSRTGNQPQHF. The CDR3 DNA follows: TGTGCCAGCAGCTCAAGGACAGGGAATCAGCCCCAGCATTTT.

The CDR3, as DNA: TGCAGTGCGGAGTTGGGACTAGCGGGGAACTCCTACGAGCAGTACTTC. It is translated as CSAELGLAGNSYEQYF. The chain combines TRBV20-1 with TRBJ2-7, with 13 bases aligning to TRBD2. V gave up 6 bases and J gave up 0 bases; unmatched junction bases: 8. This CDR3 has 16 residues. CDR1 is DFQATT and CDR2 is SNEGSKA in the germline V gene (reference sequence).

This clonotype was observed a few times. The rearrangement uses TRBV4-2 and TRBJ2-5; 8 nucleotides align to TRBD2. Gene TRBJ2-1 matches the end of the DNA better, so the J call may be wrong. Looked up from germline, CDR1 is LGHNA and CDR2 is YNFKEQ. The CDR3 length is 15 residues. The CDR3 nucleotides are TGTGCCAGCAGCCGGACCAGCGGGAGCGCCAATGAGCAGTTCTTC. This encodes CASSRTSGSANEQFF.

This clonotype was seen a handful of times. V usage is TRBV5-1 and J usage is TRBJ2-2; D gene uncertain. CDR1 and CDR2 (germline): SGHRS, YFSETQ. Trimming cost V 0 bases and J 4 bases, with 13 bases left between them. This CDR3 contains 16 residues. CDR3 protein: CASSLDPIGGTGELFF. The DNA of the CDR3 is TGCGCCAGCAGCTTGGATCCCATCGGCGGCACCGGGGAGCTGTTTTTT.

At least ten counts were recorded for this clonotype. V usage is TRBV18 and J usage is TRBJ2-7; D may match TRBD1 or TRBD2 (6 bases each). The CDR3 is 14 amino acids. The germline gives CDR1 KGHSH, CDR2 LQKENI. The V and J ends lost 5 bases and 3 bases respectively, with 14 bases between them. CDR3 region: CASSYMGGVYEQYF. As DNA, the CDR3 is TGTGCCAGCTCATACATGGGGGGCGTCTACGAGCAGTACTTC. The full variable domain, with the rest looked up from reference TRBV18 and TRBJ2-7, is NAGVMQNPRHLVRRRGQEARLRCSPMKGHSHVYWYRQLPEEGLKFMVYLQKENIIDESGMPKERFSAEFPKEGPSILRIQQVVRGDSAAYFCASSYMGGVYEQYFGPGTRLTVT.

This clonotype was seen a few times. The CDR3 DNA is TGTGCCAGCAGTCCTCTAAGGGCGGGAGCTGACGAGCAGTACTTC. Its translation is CASSPLRAGADEQYF. The chain combines TRBV6-5 with TRBJ2-5, with TRBD2 identical over 7 bases. The end of the DNA aligns better with TRBJ2-7, so the J call may be wrong. This CDR3 contains 15 residues. The germline V gene has CDR1 MNHEY and CDR2 SVGAGI.

This clonotype was detected a few times. The V and J genes are TRBV5-6 and TRBJ2-2, with 11 bases identical to TRBD2. Trimming at V came to 2 bases and at J to 4 bases, leaving 4 bases not matched to a gene. The length of the CDR3 is 16 residues. Germline CDR1 is SGHDT and CDR2 is YYEEEE. For the CDR3, the DNA is TGTGCCAGCAGCTTACCGGGACTAGCGGTCACCGGGGAGCTGTTTTTT. Its protein product is CASSLPGLAVTGELFF.

In its sample, this clonotype was seen a few times. This chain connects TRBV10-3 to TRBJ2-3, with 7 bases matching TRBD2. The CDR3 has 15 amino acids. The germline gives CDR1 ENHRY, CDR2 SYGVKD. V gave up 5 bases and J gave up 0 bases; unmatched junction bases: 5. Here the CDR3 DNA reads TGTGCCATCAGTATAAGCGGGACCAGCACAGATACGCAGTATTTT. Protein product: CAISISGTSTDTQYF.

J is TRBJ2-7 and V is TRBV7-6; maybe TRBD2 (6 bases). Deletions cut 3 bases from V and 4 bases from J, with 16 bases between. The CDR3 is 15 amino acids. CDR1 and CDR2 from the germline V gene are SGHVS and FNYEAQ. The CDR3 nucleotides read TGTGCCAGCAGCTTGGGCGGGGAAGGGGTTTACGAGCAGTACTTC. Amino acid sequence: CASSLGGEGVYEQYF.

This clonotype has at least ten counts. CDR3: CASSLAQGYGYTF. The CDR3 bases are TGTGCCAGCAGTTTGGCTCAGGGATATGGCTACACCTTC. The V and J genes are TRBV28 and TRBJ1-2; perhaps TRBD1 as D (5 bases). The CDR3 extends over 13 amino acids. Trimming removed 3 bases at V and 5 bases at J, with 10 bases between. Germline assignment: CDR1 MDHEN and CDR2 SYDVKM.

This clonotype was found a few times. The chain carries TRBV24-1 and TRBJ2-5; a possible D gene is TRBD2 (5 bases). This CDR3 comprises 14 residues. The V end lost 0 bases, the J end lost 5 bases, and 9 bases lay between the germline ends. CDR1 and CDR2 (germline): KGHDR, SFDVKD. The CDR3 spells CATSDLRGIETQYF. DNA of the CDR3: TGTGCCACCAGTGATTTGCGGGGAATCGAGACCCAGTACTTC.

This clonotype was recorded at least ten times. This chain links TRBV29-1 with TRBJ1-1; D gene uncertain. V was pared by 0 bases and J by 7 bases, with 12 bases between. The CDR3 totals 13 residues. Germline V CDR1 and CDR2: SQVTM, ANQGSEA. CDR3: CSVEDLGSSEAFF. The CDR3 DNA reads as TGCAGCGTTGAAGATTTGGGGTCCAGTGAAGCTTTCTTT.

The chain recombines TRBV25-1 with TRBJ2-5; 9 bases agree with TRBD1. The closer fit of TRBJ2-7 to the DNA end suggests the J call may be wrong. The germline V gene has CDR1 MGHDK and CDR2 SYGVNS. The CDR3 runs to 14 residues. The CDR3 nucleotides are TGTGCCAGCAGTGTCCCGGGACAGGGTAACGAGCAGTACTTC. Encoded protein: CASSVPGQGNEQYF.

The table lists this clonotype with many counts. The rearrangement joins TRBV5-1 to TRBJ2-1, with TRBD2 matching over 11 bases. CDR3 length: 17 amino acids. Germline V gene sequence: CDR1 SGHRS, CDR2 YFSETQ. V gave up 5 bases and J gave up 5 bases; unmatched junction bases: 12. The CDR3 coding sequence is TGCGCCAGCAGGCGATCCACTAGCGGGAGCCGAAACAATGAGCAGTTCTTC. Translating gives CASRRSTSGSRNNEQFF.

This clonotype has at least ten counts. One end of the junction is discordant with germline, which a read error may explain. The chain recombines TRBV5-1 with TRBJ1-2; 7 bases line up with TRBD1. This CDR3 has 13 amino acids. Germline CDR1 is SGHRS and CDR2 is YFSETQ. CDR3 bases: TGTGCCAGCAGCTTGGGACAGACCTATGGCTACACCTTC. Amino acid sequence: CASSLGQTYGYTF.

The chain links TRBV2 to TRBJ2-1; D perhaps matches TRBD1 (6 bases). V shed 7 bases and J shed 5 bases, with 12 bases lying between them. Germline V gene data show CDR1 as SNHLY and CDR2 as FYNNEI. This CDR3 spans 13 amino acids. The CDR3 DNA is TGTGCCAGCACCCTGGGACATAACAATGAGCAGTTCTTC. Translating it yields CASTLGHNNEQFF. The full variable domain, rest sourced from reference TRBV2 and TRBJ2-1, is EPEVTQTPSHQVTQMGQEVILRCVPISNHLYFYWYRQILGQKVEFLVSFYNNEISEKSEIFDDQFSVERPDGSNFTLKIRSTKLEDSAMYFCASTLGHNNEQFFGPGTRLTVL.

This clonotype has at least ten counts. The V gene is TRBV20-1, the J gene TRBJ2-5, with TRBD2 identical over 9 bases. V was pared by 0 bases and J by 2 bases, with 7 bases of the junction left unmatched. Germline V gene lookup returns CDR1 DFQATT and CDR2 SNEGSKA (reference sequence). This CDR3 has 16 amino acids. The CDR3 reads CSARDSGRTKQETQYF. DNA of the CDR3: TGCAGTGCTAGAGATAGCGGGAGAACGAAACAAGAGACCCAGTACTTC.

This clonotype has at least ten counts. The V gene is TRBV24-1, the J gene TRBJ2-3, with TRBD2 identical over 8 bases. J lost 0 bases, V lost 5 bases, and 0 bases had no gene match. The CDR3 spans 14 residues. Per the germline V gene, CDR1 is KGHDR and CDR2 is SFDVKD. CDR3 region: CATSASGSTDTQYF. DNA for the CDR3: TGTGCCACCAGTGCTAGCGGGAGCACAGATACGCAGTATTTT.

The rearrangement uses TRBV3-1 and TRBJ2-1; 14 nucleotides agree with TRBD2. The germline gives CDR1 LGHDT, CDR2 YNNKEL (reference sequence). With V trimmed by 4 bases and J by 5 bases, 4 bases remained unmatched. This CDR3 spans 16 amino acids. The CDR3 loop reads CASSLGTSGSDNEQFF. The CDR3 nucleotides are TGTGCCAGCAGCCTCGGGACTAGCGGGAGCGACAATGAGCAGTTCTTC.

This clonotype has more than one count but fewer than ten. The chain recombines TRBV11-3 with TRBJ2-2; no definite D call. With 4 bases removed from V and 2 bases from J, the gap between germline ends came to 11 bases. The CDR3 consists of 15 residues. Germline V gene data show CDR1 as SGHNT and CDR2 as YENEEA. CDR3 loop: CASSSPLINTGELFF. CDR3 nucleotide sequence: TGTGCCAGCAGCTCACCCCTGATTAACACCGGGGAGCTGTTTTTT. The full variable domain, completed using reference TRBV11-3 and TRBJ2-2, is EAGVVQSPRYKIIEKKQPVAFWCNPISGHNTLYWYLQNLGQGPELLIRYENEEAVDDSQLPKDRFSAERLKGVDSTLKIQPAELGDSAVYLCASSSPLINTGELFFGEGSRLTVL.

This clonotype showed up just a few times. The CDR3 loop reads CASSYPTATSNQPQHF. In nucleotides, the CDR3 is TGTGCCAGCAGTTATCCGACAGCCACTAGCAATCAGCCCCAGCATTTT. The chain has TRBV6-5 and TRBJ1-5; TRBD1 is a possible D gene (5 bases). CDR1 is MNHEY, CDR2 SVGAGI, per germline. The CDR3 extends over 16 amino acids. The ends were cut back, 3 bases at V and 0 bases at J, with 12 bases in the middle.

This clonotype was seen a few times. The V gene is TRBV6-2 or TRBV6-3, the J gene TRBJ2-5; TRBD2 matches 7 bases. The DNA matches TRBJ2-7 better at its end, which makes the J call doubtful. CDR1 is MNHEY, CDR2 SVGEGT, per germline. The CDR3 spans 15 residues. DNA of the CDR3: TGTGCCAGCACCAAAATCCGGACTAGTTTGGACGAGCAGTACTTC. This translates into CASTKIRTSLDEQYF.

The sample holds a few counts of this clonotype. The rearrangement uses TRBV29-1 and TRBJ1-2; D not resolved. From germline, CDR1 is SQVTM and CDR2 ANQGSEA. The CDR3 has 13 residues. V was pared by 1 base and J by 4 bases, with 10 bases between. The CDR3 protein is CSVEGGSSYGYTF. The CDR3 nucleotides read TGCAGCGTTGAAGGAGGGTCTAGCTATGGCTACACCTTC.

Of note for this clonotype: One end of the junction fails to match germline, which may point to a read error. The rearrangement uses TRBV6-1 and TRBJ2-5; D remains unclear. Germline CDR1 reads MNHNS; CDR2 reads SASEGT. The CDR3 runs to 13 residues. The CDR3 loop reads CASSISTDNELFF. In DNA, the CDR3 is TGTGCCAGCAGTATCTCCACCGACAATGAGCTGTTCTTC.

The chain links TRBV4-3 to TRBJ1-5, with D uncertain. The CDR3 extends over 13 amino acids. Per the germline V gene, CDR1 is LGHNA and CDR2 is YSLEER. Between the trimmed V and J ends, which lost 1 base and 6 bases, there was a span of 7 bases. CDR3 sequence: CASSQGGAQPQHF. Written as DNA, the CDR3 is TGCGCCAGCAGCCAAGGGGGTGCTCAGCCCCAGCATTTT.